This paragraph covers one T cell receptor beta chain sequence. The missing conserved phenylalanine or tryptophan at the end of this CDR3 makes a read error likely. This sample is drawn from a study of T cells after yellow fever vaccination. TCRdb re-derived calls from the 5' RACE reads in MiXCR, one entry per CDR3 protein. Among about 330,000 distinct CDR3 sequences listed, 8.1% were seen once. CDR3 length equals 14 residues. V was shortened by 3 bases and J by 5 bases, with 13 bases between the two germline ends. In germline, CDR1 is LNHDA, CDR2 SQIVND (reference sequence). Here the sequenced sample was PBMCs, taken roughly seven weeks after the first yellow fever vaccination. The origin of this receptor is a man in his late teens or twenties who received the YFV17D yellow fever vaccine. V and J are TRBV19 and TRBJ1-1; TRBD1 might be the D (6 bases). Here the CDR3 reads CASSISGRGTEAFL. The CDR3 DNA sequence: TGTGCCAGTAGTATCTCAGGCAGGGGAACTGAAGCTTTCTTA.